This TCR beta chain appears in the sequencing data of a study of shared clonotypes between healthy human individuals. Here immunoSEQ multiplex PCR was the method, and the copy in TCRdb shows in-frame clones only, minus some. Of approximately 500,000 clones detected, approximately 82% appear once; the ten largest clones hold about 11%. Sequenced input: PBMCs. The clonotype was recovered from a woman aged 40-49 years in good health. Some clones in this sample may be carry-over from other donors' samples.

For the CDR3, the DNA is TGCGCCAGCAGCCAACGATCGACAGGGGGCCGTTATGGCTACACCTTC. It codes for CASSQRSTGGRYGYTF. V gene TRBV4-3 combines with J gene TRBJ1-2, with 10 bases identical to TRBD1. V dropped 2 bases and J dropped 5; count of bases not matched to a gene: 8. This CDR3 spans 16 amino acids. CDR1 and CDR2 (germline): LGHNA, YSLEER.